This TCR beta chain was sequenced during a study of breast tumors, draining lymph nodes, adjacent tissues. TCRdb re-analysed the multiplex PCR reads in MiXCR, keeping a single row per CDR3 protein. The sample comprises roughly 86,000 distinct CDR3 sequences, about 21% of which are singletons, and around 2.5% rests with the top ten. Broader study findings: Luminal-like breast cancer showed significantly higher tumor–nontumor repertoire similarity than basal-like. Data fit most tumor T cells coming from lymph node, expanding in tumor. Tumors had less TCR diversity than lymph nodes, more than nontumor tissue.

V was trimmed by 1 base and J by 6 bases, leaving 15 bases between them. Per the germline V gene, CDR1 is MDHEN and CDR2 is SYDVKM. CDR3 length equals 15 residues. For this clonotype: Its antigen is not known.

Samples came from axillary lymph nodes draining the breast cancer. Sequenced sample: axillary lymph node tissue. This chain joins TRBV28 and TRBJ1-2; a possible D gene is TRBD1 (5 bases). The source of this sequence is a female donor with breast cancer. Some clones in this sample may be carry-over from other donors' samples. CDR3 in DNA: TGTGCCAGCAGTTTATCGGCGGGGGGGAGGGATGGCTACACCTTC. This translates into CASSLSAGGRDGYTF.